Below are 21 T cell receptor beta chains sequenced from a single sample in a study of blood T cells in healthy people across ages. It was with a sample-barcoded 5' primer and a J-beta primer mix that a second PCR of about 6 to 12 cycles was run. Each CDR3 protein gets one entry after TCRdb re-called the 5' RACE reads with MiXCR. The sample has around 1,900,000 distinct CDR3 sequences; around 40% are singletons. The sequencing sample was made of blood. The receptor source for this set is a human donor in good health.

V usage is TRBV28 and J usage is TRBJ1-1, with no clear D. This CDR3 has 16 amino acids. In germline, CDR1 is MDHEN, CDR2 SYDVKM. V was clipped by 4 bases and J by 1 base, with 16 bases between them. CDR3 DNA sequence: TGTGCCAGCAGTTCGCCCGGTCCCACCACGAACACTGAAGCTTTCTTT. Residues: CASSSPGPTTNTEAFF.

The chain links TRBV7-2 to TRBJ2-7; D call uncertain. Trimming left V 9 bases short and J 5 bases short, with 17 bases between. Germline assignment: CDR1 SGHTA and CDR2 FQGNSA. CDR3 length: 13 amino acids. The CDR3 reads CASSRAAPNEQYF. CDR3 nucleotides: TGTGCCAGTTCCCGGGCGGCGCCCAACGAGCAGTACTTC. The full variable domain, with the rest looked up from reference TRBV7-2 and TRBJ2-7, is GAGVSQSPSNKVTEKGKDVELRCDPISGHTALYWYRQSLGQGLEFLIYFQGNSAPDKSGLPSDRFSAERTGGSVSTLTIQRTQQEDSAVYLCASSRAAPNEQYFGPGTRLTVT.

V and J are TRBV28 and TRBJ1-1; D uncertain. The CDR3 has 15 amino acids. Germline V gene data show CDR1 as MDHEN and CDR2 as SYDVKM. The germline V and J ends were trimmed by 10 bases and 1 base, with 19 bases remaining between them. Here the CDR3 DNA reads TGTGCCACCATCCAGTTGTCGGAAACGAACACTGAAGCTTTCTTT. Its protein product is CATIQLSETNTEAFF.

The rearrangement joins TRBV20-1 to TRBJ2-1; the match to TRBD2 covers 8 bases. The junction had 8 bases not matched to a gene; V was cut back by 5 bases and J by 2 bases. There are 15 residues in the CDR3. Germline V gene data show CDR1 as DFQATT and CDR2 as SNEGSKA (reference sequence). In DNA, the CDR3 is TGCAGTGCTGGGGTCAGCGGGGGAGCCTACAATGAGCAGTTCTTC. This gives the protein CSAGVSGGAYNEQFF.

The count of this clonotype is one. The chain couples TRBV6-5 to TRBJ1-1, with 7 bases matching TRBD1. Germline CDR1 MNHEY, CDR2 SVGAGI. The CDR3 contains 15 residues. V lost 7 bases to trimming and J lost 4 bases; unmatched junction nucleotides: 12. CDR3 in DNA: TGTGCCAGCAACAAGAGAGGGGGCGCGTTCACTGAAGCTTTCTTT. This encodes CASNKRGGAFTEAFF.

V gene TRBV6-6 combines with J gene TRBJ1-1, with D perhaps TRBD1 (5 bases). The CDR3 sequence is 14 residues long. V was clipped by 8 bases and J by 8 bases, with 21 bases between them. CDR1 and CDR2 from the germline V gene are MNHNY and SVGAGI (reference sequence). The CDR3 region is CASRGRGGGGEAFF. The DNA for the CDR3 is TGTGCCAGCCGGGGCCGGGGCGGTGGCGGGGAAGCTTTCTTT.

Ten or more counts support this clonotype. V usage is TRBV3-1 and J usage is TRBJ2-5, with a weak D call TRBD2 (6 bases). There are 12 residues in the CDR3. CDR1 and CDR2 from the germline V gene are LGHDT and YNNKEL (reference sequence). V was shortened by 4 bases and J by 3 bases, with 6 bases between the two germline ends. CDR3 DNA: TGTGCCAGCAGCCGACTAGAAGAGACCCAGTACTTC. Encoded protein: CASSRLEETQYF.

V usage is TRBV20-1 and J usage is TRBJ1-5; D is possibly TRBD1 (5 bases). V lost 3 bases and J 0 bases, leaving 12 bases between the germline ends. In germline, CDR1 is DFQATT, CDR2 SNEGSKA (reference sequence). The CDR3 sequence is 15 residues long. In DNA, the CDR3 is TGCAGTGCTAGCTGGGGGGGAGATAGCAATCAGCCCCAGCATTTT. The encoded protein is CSASWGGDSNQPQHF.

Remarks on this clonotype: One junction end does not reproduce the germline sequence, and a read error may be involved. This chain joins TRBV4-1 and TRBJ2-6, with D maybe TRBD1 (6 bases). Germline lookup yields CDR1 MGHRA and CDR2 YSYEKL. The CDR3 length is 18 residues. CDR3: CASNQVEQGISGANVLTF. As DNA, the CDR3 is TGCGCCAGCAACCAAGTCGAACAGGGAATCTCTGGGGCCAACGTCCTGACTTTC.

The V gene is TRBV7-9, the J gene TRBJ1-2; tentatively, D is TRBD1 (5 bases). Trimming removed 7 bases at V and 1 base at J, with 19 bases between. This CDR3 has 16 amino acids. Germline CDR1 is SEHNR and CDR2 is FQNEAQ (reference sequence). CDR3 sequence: CASTKPAGEFNYGYTF. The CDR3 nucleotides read TGTGCCAGCACCAAACCGGCGGGGGAGTTTAACTATGGCTACACCTTC.

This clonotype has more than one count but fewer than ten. CDR3 DNA sequence: TGTGCCAGCAGCTTGGGACAGTTGATCACAGATACGCAGTATTTT. It specifies CASSLGQLITDTQYF. J is TRBJ2-3 and V is TRBV5-4; tentative D call: TRBD1 (5 bases). Trimming stripped 0 bases from V and 2 bases from J, with 10 bases between. This CDR3 region has 15 residues. CDR1 and CDR2 from the germline V gene are SGHNT and YYREEE (reference sequence).

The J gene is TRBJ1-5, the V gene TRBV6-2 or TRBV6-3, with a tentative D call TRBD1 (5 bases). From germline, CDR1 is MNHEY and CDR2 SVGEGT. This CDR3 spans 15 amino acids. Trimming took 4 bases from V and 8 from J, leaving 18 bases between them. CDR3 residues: CASSSGTSHAKPQHF. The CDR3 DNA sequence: TGTGCCAGCAGTTCCGGGACTTCCCATGCAAAGCCCCAGCATTTT.

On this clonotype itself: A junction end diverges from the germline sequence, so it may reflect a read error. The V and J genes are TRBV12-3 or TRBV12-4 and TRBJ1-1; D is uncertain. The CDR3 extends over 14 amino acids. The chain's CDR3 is CAGSRLLRVTEAFF. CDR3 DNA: TGTGCCGGCAGTCGGCTGTTGAGAGTTACTGAAGCTTTCTTT.

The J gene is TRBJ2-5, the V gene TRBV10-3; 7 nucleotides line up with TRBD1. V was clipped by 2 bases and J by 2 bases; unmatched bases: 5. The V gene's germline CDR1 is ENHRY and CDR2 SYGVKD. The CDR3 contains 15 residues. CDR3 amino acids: CAISELTGPQETQYF. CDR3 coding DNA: TGTGCCATCAGTGAGCTGACAGGGCCTCAAGAGACCCAGTACTTC.

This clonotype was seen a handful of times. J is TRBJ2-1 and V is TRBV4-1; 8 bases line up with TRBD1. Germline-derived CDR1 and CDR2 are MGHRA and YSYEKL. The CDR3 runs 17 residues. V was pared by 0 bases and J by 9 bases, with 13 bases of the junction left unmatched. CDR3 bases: TGCGCCAGCAGCCAAGAGGAAACCCCCAGGGGGCTAGGTGAGCAGTTCTTC. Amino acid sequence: CASSQEETPRGLGEQFF.

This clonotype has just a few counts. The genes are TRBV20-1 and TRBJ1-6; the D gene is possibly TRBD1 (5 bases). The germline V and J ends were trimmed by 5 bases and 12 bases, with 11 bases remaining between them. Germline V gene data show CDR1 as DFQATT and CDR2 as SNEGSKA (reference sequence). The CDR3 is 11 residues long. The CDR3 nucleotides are TGCAGTGCTCATAACAGGAAACCCCTCCACTTT. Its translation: CSAHNRKPLHF.

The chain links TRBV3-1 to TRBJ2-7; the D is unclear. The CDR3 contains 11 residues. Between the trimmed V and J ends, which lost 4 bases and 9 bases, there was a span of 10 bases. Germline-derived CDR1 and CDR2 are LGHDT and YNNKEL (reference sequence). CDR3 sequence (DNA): TGTGCCAGCAGCCGCCGCGGATGGCAGTACTTC. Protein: CASSRRGWQYF.

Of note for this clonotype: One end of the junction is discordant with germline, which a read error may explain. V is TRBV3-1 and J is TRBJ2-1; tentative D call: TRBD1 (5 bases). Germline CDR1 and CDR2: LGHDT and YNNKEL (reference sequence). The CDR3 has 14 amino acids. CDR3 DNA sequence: TGCGCCAGCAGCCAGTCCGGACAATACAATGAGCAGTTCTTC. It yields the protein CASSQSGQYNEQFF.

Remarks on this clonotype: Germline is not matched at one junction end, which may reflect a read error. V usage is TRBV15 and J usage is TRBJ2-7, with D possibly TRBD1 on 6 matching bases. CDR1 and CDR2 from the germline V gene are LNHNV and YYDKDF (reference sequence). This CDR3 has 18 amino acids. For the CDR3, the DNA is TGCGCCACCAGCAGAACGGGACACGGGTGGGCCGGGCCCTACGAGCAGTACTTC. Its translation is CATSRTGHGWAGPYEQYF. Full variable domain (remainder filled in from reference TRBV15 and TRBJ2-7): DAMVIQNPRYQVTQFGKPVTLSCSQTLNHNVMYWYQQKSSQAPKLLFHYYDKDFNNEADTPDNFQSRRPNTSFCFLDIRSPGLGDTAMYLCATSRTGHGWAGPYEQYFGPGTRLTVT.

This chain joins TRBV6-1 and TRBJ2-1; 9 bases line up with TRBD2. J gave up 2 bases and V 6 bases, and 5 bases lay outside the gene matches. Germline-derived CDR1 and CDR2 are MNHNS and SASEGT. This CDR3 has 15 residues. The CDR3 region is CASRLRLAAYNEQFF. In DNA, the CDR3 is TGTGCCAGCAGACTCAGACTAGCGGCCTACAATGAGCAGTTCTTC.

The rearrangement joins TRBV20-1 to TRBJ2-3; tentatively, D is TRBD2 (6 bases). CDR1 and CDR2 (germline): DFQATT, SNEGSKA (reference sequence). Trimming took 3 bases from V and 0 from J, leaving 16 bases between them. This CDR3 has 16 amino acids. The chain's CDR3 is CSASGWGVSSTDTQYF. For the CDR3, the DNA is TGCAGTGCTAGTGGATGGGGGGTCTCTAGCACAGATACGCAGTATTTT.